The 24 T cell receptor beta chains given below trace back to one sample, sequenced in a study of CD8 T cells in Susac syndrome. An amount of RNA that ranged from roughly 0.5 to 1 ug was reverse transcribed with random hexamers. TCRdb itself ran the immunoSEQ multiplex PCR reads through MiXCR, one entry per CDR3 protein. The sample yields some 300,000 distinct CDR3 sequences, 70% to 90% seen once. Sequenced sample: CD8+ T cells from PBMCs. These receptors originate from a human donor with multiple sclerosis.

CDR3 sequence: CASSLDRGTDTNEQFF. CDR3 bases: TGTGCCAGCAGCTTAGATCGGGGGACAGATACCAATGAGCAGTTCTTC. The genes are TRBV11-3 and TRBJ2-1, with a tentative D call TRBD1 (7 bases). Germline V gives CDR1 SGHNT, CDR2 YENEEA. The CDR3 length is 16 residues. Trimming removed 0 bases from V and 6 bases from J, with 15 bases in between.

This sequence joins TRBV4-3 and TRBJ2-1, with TRBD2 matching 12 bases. V shed 1 base and J 8 bases; nucleotides not matched to a gene: 12. Germline V gives CDR1 LGHNA, CDR2 YSLEER. The CDR3 runs 18 residues. The CDR3 bases are TGCGCCAGCAGCCAAGCCTACCGGACTAGCGGGATTCGCTATGAGCAGTTCTTC. Amino acid sequence: CASSQAYRTSGIRYEQFF.

This clonotype appeared once. The chain carries TRBV7-8 and TRBJ1-2; D is ambiguous. V was trimmed by 4 bases and J by 2 bases, leaving 11 bases between them. This CDR3 contains 14 residues. Germline-derived CDR1 and CDR2 are SGHVS and FQNEAQ. CDR3 nucleotides: TGTGCCAGCAGCTCGTCTGGCTCGAACTATGGCTACACCTTC. Protein product: CASSSSGSNYGYTF.

V is TRBV13 and J is TRBJ2-7; TRBD1 or TRBD2 may be the D gene (5 bases each). The germline V and J ends were trimmed by 5 bases and 7 bases, with 24 bases remaining between them. The CDR3 sequence is 16 residues long. Germline V gene sequence: CDR1 PRHDT, CDR2 FYEKMQ (reference sequence). The DNA for the CDR3 is TGTGCCAGCAGCACCCAACCGGGACCCCTTATTGGTGAGCAGTACTTC. The encoded protein is CASSTQPGPLIGEQYF.

This clonotype showed up just a few times. The chain is built from TRBV9 and TRBJ2-7, with D perhaps assigned TRBD1 or TRBD2 (6 bases each). There are 15 residues in the CDR3. The V gene lost 3 bases and the J gene lost 1 base, with 14 bases spanning the gap. In germline, CDR1 is SGDLS, CDR2 YYNGEE. For the CDR3, the DNA is TGTGCCAGCAGCGCCGGTGGAGGGGGGTCCTACGAGCAGTACTTC. Residues: CASSAGGGGSYEQYF.

The chain recombines TRBV4-1 with TRBJ1-3, with D uncertain. There are 16 residues in the CDR3. V was trimmed by 0 bases and J by 4 bases, leaving 13 bases between them. Germline CDR1 reads MGHRA; CDR2 reads YSYEKL. CDR3 loop: CASSQDPLPRGNTIYF. As DNA, the CDR3 is TGCGCCAGCAGCCAAGATCCCCTGCCGCGAGGAAACACCATATATTTT.

The rearrangement uses TRBV15 and TRBJ2-7, with 8 bases identical to TRBD2. Per the germline V gene, CDR1 is LNHNV and CDR2 is YYDKDF (reference sequence). After removal of 5 bases from V and 2 bases from J, the junction contained 8 bases not matched to a gene. This CDR3 spans 15 amino acids. CDR3 loop: CATSSRLAQAYEQYF. The CDR3 DNA sequence: TGTGCCACCAGCTCTCGACTAGCGCAGGCCTACGAGCAGTACTTC.

The V and J genes are TRBV18 and TRBJ2-1; D is unresolved. Germline CDR1 KGHSH, CDR2 LQKENI. With 6 bases removed from V and 6 bases from J, the gap between germline ends came to 18 bases. The CDR3 totals 15 residues. The CDR3 here is CASSPVSVSTNEQFF. Written as DNA, the CDR3 is TGTGCCAGCTCGCCCGTCTCCGTCTCGACCAATGAGCAGTTCTTC.

V is TRBV7-6 and J is TRBJ1-1; possible D gene TRBD1, 5 bases. The germline V gene encodes CDR1 SGHVS and CDR2 FNYEAQ. The CDR3 spans 16 residues. Trimming shortened V by 4 bases and J by 4 bases, and 19 bases separated the two germline ends. In DNA, the CDR3 is TGTGCCAGCAGCTCAGGGTGGGGGGAAGTGGGCACTGAAGCTTTCTTT. This encodes CASSSGWGEVGTEAFF.

CDR3 nucleotide sequence: TGTGCCAGCAGAACCACTACTTCAGGGGGCTTGACCGGGGAGCTGTTTTTT. The encoded protein is CASRTTTSGGLTGELFF. The chain recombines TRBV27 with TRBJ2-2; 8 nucleotides match TRBD1. With 6 bases clipped from V and 5 bases from J, the junction kept 14 bases outside the gene matches. CDR1 and CDR2 (germline): MNHEY, SMNVEV (reference sequence). This CDR3 spans 17 amino acids.

This rearrangement joins TRBV3-1 to TRBJ1-1; D gene ambiguous. Germline-derived CDR1 and CDR2 are LGHDT and YNNKEL (reference sequence). The CDR3 is 15 amino acids. Trimming shortened V by 1 base and J by 0 bases, and 9 bases separated the two germline ends. CDR3 DNA: TGTGCCAGCAGCCAAGTTTGGGCAATGAACACTGAAGCTTTCTTT. Translation: CASSQVWAMNTEAFF.

The chain employs TRBV9 and TRBJ1-2, with D maybe TRBD1 (6 bases). This CDR3 comprises 14 residues. Trimming took off 4 bases at V and 1 base at J, with 11 bases between the two ends. Germline CDR1 SGDLS, CDR2 YYNGEE. The CDR3 protein is CASSFTQGNYGYTF. The DNA for the CDR3 is TGTGCCAGCAGCTTTACACAGGGTAACTATGGCTACACCTTC.

The genes are TRBV6-2 or TRBV6-3 and TRBJ1-5; D might be TRBD1 (5 bases). The CDR3 sequence is 15 residues long. The germline CDR1 and CDR2 sequences are MNHEY and SVGEGT. Trimming shortened V by 0 bases and J by 2 bases, and 8 bases separated the two germline ends. The CDR3 loop is CASSYSGGGNQPQHF. The CDR3, as DNA: TGTGCCAGCAGTTACTCGGGAGGGGGCAATCAGCCCCAGCATTTT.

V is TRBV5-4 and J is TRBJ2-7; D is perhaps TRBD2 (5 bases). The V and J ends lost 0 bases and 1 base respectively, with 8 bases between them. The germline gives CDR1 SGHNT, CDR2 YYREEE (reference sequence). This CDR3 region has 14 residues. In nucleotides, the CDR3 is TGTGCCAGCAGCTTGGAAGGGAGATCCTACGAGCAGTACTTC. Translating gives CASSLEGRSYEQYF.

This chain connects TRBV7-2 to TRBJ1-2, with 10 bases matching TRBD1. Germline assignment: CDR1 SGHTA and CDR2 FQGNSA. V trimming: 8 bases; J trimming: 3 bases; junction bases outside the gene matches: 3. The CDR3 is 13 residues long. CDR3 DNA: TGTGCCAGCCGACAGGGGGCGGACTATGGCTACACCTTC. This translates into CASRQGADYGYTF.

The chain has TRBV9 and TRBJ2-7, with a tentative D call TRBD2 (5 bases). The CDR3 loop spans 15 amino acids. Germline V gives CDR1 SGDLS, CDR2 YYNGEE. Trimming removed 4 bases from V and 1 base from J, with 15 bases in between. In DNA, the CDR3 is TGTGCCAGCAGCTCATTTAGCGAATGGTCCTACGAGCAGTACTTC. This gives the protein CASSSFSEWSYEQYF.

J is TRBJ2-7 and V is TRBV9; weak D call: TRBD1 (6 bases). Trimming took off 0 bases at V and 0 bases at J, with 10 bases between the two ends. From germline, CDR1 is SGDLS and CDR2 YYNGEE. CDR3 length equals 15 residues. The CDR3 sequence is CASSVGVDSSYEQYF. DNA for the CDR3: TGTGCCAGCAGCGTAGGGGTGGACAGCTCCTACGAGCAGTACTTC.

This chain connects TRBV20-1 to TRBJ1-5, with D possibly being TRBD1 (5 bases). With 6 bases removed from V and 0 bases from J, the gap between germline ends came to 15 bases. The CDR3 has 15 amino acids. The germline V gene encodes CDR1 DFQATT and CDR2 SNEGSKA (reference sequence). CDR3 residues: CSARTGLYSNQPQHF. CDR3 DNA sequence: TGCAGTGCCCGAACGGGGCTTTATAGCAATCAGCCCCAGCATTTT.

This chain uses TRBV12-3 or TRBV12-4 with TRBJ1-5; the D is unclear. This CDR3 comprises 14 residues. Trimming left V 0 bases short and J 9 bases short, with 12 bases between. The CDR3 protein is CASSLAAAGGPQHF. CDR3 in DNA: TGTGCCAGCAGTTTAGCGGCGGCCGGTGGGCCCCAGCATTTT.

This chain uses TRBV12-3 or TRBV12-4 with TRBJ2-3; tentatively, D is TRBD2 (6 bases). Trimming removed 5 bases at V and 0 bases at J, with 9 bases between. CDR3 length: 14 residues. CDR3 nucleotides: TGTGCCAGCAGTAAGAGCGGGAGCACAGATACGCAGTATTTT. It translates to CASSKSGSTDTQYF.

A few counts support this clonotype. The chain joins TRBV10-3 to TRBJ2-7, with D possibly matching TRBD1 (7 bases). Germline assignment: CDR1 ENHRY and CDR2 SYGVKD. The CDR3 spans 12 residues. The V and J ends lost 10 bases and 4 bases respectively, with 14 bases between them. CDR3 sequence (DNA): TGTGCCACCCAGGGGGGAAGGTACGAGCAGTACTTC. Translation gives CATQGGRYEQYF.

The chain uses TRBV5-4 and TRBJ2-2; TRBD2 might be the D (5 bases). With 2 bases removed from V and 5 bases from J, the gap between germline ends came to 13 bases. CDR3 length: 15 residues. Germline loops: CDR1 SGHNT, CDR2 YYREEE (reference sequence). CDR3: CASSFIIGETGELFF. In DNA, the CDR3 is TGTGCCAGCAGCTTCATCATTGGGGAGACCGGGGAGCTGTTTTTT.

The chain recombines TRBV7-8 with TRBJ2-3; 8 bases line up with TRBD2. V was clipped by 4 bases and J by 2 bases; unmatched bases: 14. The CDR3 extends over 18 amino acids. CDR1 and CDR2 (germline): SGHVS, FQNEAQ. CDR3 coding DNA: TGTGCCAGCAGCTCAACGATTAGCGGGGCTCTTTACACAGATACGCAGTATTTT. The encoded protein is CASSSTISGALYTDTQYF.

The chain employs TRBV12-5 and TRBJ2-7; D call uncertain. Looked up from germline, CDR1 is LGHNT and CDR2 is FRNRAP. The length of the CDR3 is 15 residues. With 5 bases removed from V and 2 bases from J, the gap between germline ends came to 16 bases. The CDR3 spells CASGPTGIPTYEQYF. The CDR3 bases are TGTGCTAGTGGTCCGACTGGAATACCAACCTACGAGCAGTACTTC.